This T cell receptor beta chain was profiled in a study of OX40 agonist ivuxolimab in advanced cancers. Data came from immunoSEQ multiplex PCR; TCRdb stores just in-frame clones and leaves some out. Found here are 60,000 to 80,000 clones, 85% of them singletons; the top ten hold around 6.4%. CDR1 and CDR2 (germline): MDHEN, SYDVKM. V was shortened by 1 base and J by 2 bases, with 17 bases between the two germline ends. This CDR3 comprises 17 residues. Sample: CD4+ or CD8+ T cells sorted from blood, taken in a trial of the OX40 agonist ivuxolimab. This TCR was recovered from an adult with an advanced solid tumor such as melanoma, head and neck, liver or kidney cancer. V usage is TRBV28 and J usage is TRBJ2-5; TRBD1 might be the D (6 bases). The CDR3, as DNA: TGTGCCAGCAGTTTATCCCTCCTGGGACACCGGCAAGAGACCCAGTACTTC. It is translated as CASSLSLLGHRQETQYF.